The 29 T cell receptor beta chains below come from one sample, sequenced in a study of a mutant IDH1 vaccine in newly diagnosed glioma. Sequenced by immunoSEQ multiplex PCR; TCRdb stores in-frame clones only, minus some. This sample yields tens of thousands of clones, of which roughly 80% are seen a single time; over 15% belongs to the top ten. Indicated time point: week 35, safety follow-up. A 20-mer mutant IDH1 peptide at 300 ug was injected subcutaneously with topical imiquimod. These TCRs are of unknown antigen specificity. The sample here was PBMCs, taken from a glioma patient whose treatment included an IDH1 peptide vaccine. All receptors derive from a young man with glioma.

The chain combines TRBV9 with TRBJ2-1; the D gene could be TRBD1 or TRBD2 (5 bases each). This CDR3 is 20 amino acids long. The germline gives CDR1 SGDLS, CDR2 YYNGEE. Trimming stripped 3 bases from V and 0 bases from J, with 25 bases between. The CDR3 nucleotides are TGTGCCAGCAGCGACCAGATCCTGGGGACCCTCTCAAGCTCCTACAATGAGCAGTTCTTC. It translates to CASSDQILGTLSSSYNEQFF.

The V call is TRBV30, the J call TRBJ2-3; D possibly uses TRBD1 or TRBD2 (6 bases each). The ends were cut back, 8 bases at V and 2 bases at J, with 17 bases in the middle. The germline V gene has CDR1 GTSNPN and CDR2 SVGIG (reference sequence). This CDR3 is built from 14 residues. The CDR3 DNA is TGTGCCCGATCAGGGGCGGGGACCACAGATACGCAGTATTTT. Protein sequence: CARSGAGTTDTQYF.

V and J are TRBV2 and TRBJ2-7; D possibly corresponds to TRBD2 (5 bases). The ends were cut back, 11 bases at V and 8 bases at J, with 13 bases in the middle. Germline V CDR1 and CDR2: SNHLY, FYNNEI. The CDR3 has 10 amino acids. As DNA, the CDR3 is TGTGCCCTACGTCGGGAAAAGCAGTACTTC. Its translation: CALRREKQYF.

The genes are TRBV7-8 and TRBJ1-1, with TRBD1 matching over 7 bases. Germline assignment: CDR1 SGHVS and CDR2 FQNEAQ. J was trimmed by 3 bases and V by 7 bases; bases with no gene match: 8. This CDR3 is built from 14 residues. In DNA, the CDR3 is TGTGCCAGCATCCAGGGGGTCGCGTACACTGAAGCTTTCTTT. Protein sequence: CASIQGVAYTEAFF.

This rearrangement joins TRBV2 to TRBJ1-5; D gene uncertain. Trimming pared 5 bases from V and 1 base from J, leaving 12 bases between. There are 15 residues in the CDR3. Germline V lookup: CDR1 SNHLY, CDR2 FYNNEI. CDR3: CASSYGRVSNQPQHF. For the CDR3, the DNA is TGTGCCAGCAGTTACGGACGGGTGAGCAATCAGCCCCAGCATTTT.

This chain connects TRBV5-1 to TRBJ1-3; 8 bases line up with TRBD1. The CDR3 is 16 amino acids. The junction had 6 bases not matched to a gene; V was cut back by 4 bases and J by 0 bases. Germline V lookup: CDR1 SGHRS, CDR2 YFSETQ. In nucleotides, the CDR3 is TGCGCCAGCAGCCCCGGGACAGGCAGCTCTGGAAACACCATATATTTT. It codes for CASSPGTGSSGNTIYF.

The chain carries TRBV11-2 and TRBJ2-3; D unclear. The germline gives CDR1 SGHAT, CDR2 FQNNGV. The CDR3 loop spans 14 amino acids. V was clipped by 4 bases and J by 2 bases, with 10 bases between them. This chain's CDR3 is CASSSLSSTDTQYF. Here the CDR3 DNA reads TGTGCCAGCAGCTCCTTATCTTCCACAGATACGCAGTATTTT.

CDR3 sequence (DNA): TGTGCCTGGAGTGTAGCCTCCAGGGGCGAGGCTTTCTTT. Translation gives CAWSVASRGEAFF. The chain recombines TRBV30 with TRBJ1-1; TRBD1 might be the D (6 bases). The CDR3 sequence is 13 residues long. V was trimmed by 0 bases and J by 11 bases, leaving 16 bases between them. Germline CDR1 reads GTSNPN; CDR2 reads SVGIG (reference sequence).

V gene TRBV11-3 combines with J gene TRBJ2-7; no clear D gene. In germline, CDR1 is SGHNT, CDR2 YENEEA. CDR3 size: 13 residues. Trimming pared 1 base from V and 0 bases from J, leaving 4 bases between. CDR3 sequence reads: CASSLGVSYEQYF. In DNA form, the CDR3 reads TGTGCCAGCAGCTTAGGCGTCTCCTACGAGCAGTACTTC.

The J gene is TRBJ2-7, the V gene TRBV6-5; no clear D gene. The V gene lost 9 bases and the J gene lost 0 bases, with 9 bases spanning the gap. CDR1 and CDR2 from the germline V gene are MNHEY and SVGAGI. This CDR3 comprises 12 residues. The DNA for the CDR3 is TGTGCCAGTAGTCCTAGCTCCTACGAGCAGTACTTC. Translating it yields CASSPSSYEQYF.

The chain is built from TRBV5-4 and TRBJ2-7; D is unresolved. V was pared by 0 bases and J by 0 bases, with 10 bases between. The CDR3 loop spans 15 amino acids. Germline V lookup: CDR1 SGHNT, CDR2 YYREEE (reference sequence). The CDR3: CASSLALTSSYEQYF. DNA of the CDR3: TGTGCCAGCAGCTTGGCACTTACGAGCTCCTACGAGCAGTACTTC.

The chain links TRBV4-2 to TRBJ2-5, with 7 positions matching TRBD2. The DNA end favors TRBJ2-7, so the J call may be wrong. Germline-derived CDR1 and CDR2 are LGHNA and YNFKEQ. The CDR3 runs 13 residues. The CDR3 DNA is TGTGCCAGCAGCATGGGACTAAATTACGAGCAGTACTTC. This translates into CASSMGLNYEQYF.

The gene calls are TRBV30 and TRBJ1-1; maybe TRBD1 (6 bases). The CDR3 loop spans 12 amino acids. Per the germline V gene, CDR1 is GTSNPN and CDR2 is SVGIG (reference sequence). Trimming cost V 4 bases and J 10 bases, with 16 bases left between them. CDR3 DNA sequence: TGTGCCTGGAAACGATCGGGGGGGCGAGCTTTCTTT. Translated, it gives CAWKRSGGRAFF.

The chain carries TRBV29-1 and TRBJ1-2; 7 nucleotides agree with TRBD1. The ends lost 4 bases at V and 4 bases at J; junction bases unmatched: 15. Germline values: CDR1 SQVTM, CDR2 ANQGSEA. The CDR3 sequence is 16 residues long. CDR3 sequence: CSVVGEGVQGSYGYTF. The CDR3 DNA sequence: TGCAGCGTTGTTGGTGAGGGGGTACAGGGGTCCTATGGCTACACCTTC.

The J gene is TRBJ1-2, the V gene TRBV4-2; no clear D. V was shortened by 0 bases and J by 3 bases, with 5 bases between the two germline ends. CDR1 LGHNA and CDR2 YNFKEQ come from the germline V gene. This CDR3 has 13 amino acids. The CDR3 here is CASSQDTDYGYTF. CDR3 sequence (DNA): TGTGCCAGCAGCCAAGATACGGACTATGGCTACACCTTC.

The chain combines TRBV20-1 with TRBJ2-1; 7 bases align to TRBD2. Per the germline V gene, CDR1 is DFQATT and CDR2 is SNEGSKA (reference sequence). The CDR3 is made up of 11 amino acids. V trimming: 6 bases; J trimming: 8 bases; junction bases outside the gene matches: 4. CDR3 DNA sequence: TGCAGTGCAGGACGGGGGGATGAGCAGTTCTTC. It translates to CSAGRGDEQFF.

The gene calls are TRBV19 and TRBJ2-7; TRBD1 agrees at 9 bases. V shed 5 bases and J 5 bases; nucleotides not matched to a gene: 7. The CDR3 loop spans 14 amino acids. Per germline, CDR1 LNHDA and CDR2 SQIVND (reference sequence). CDR3 amino acids: CASSERDREDEQYF. CDR3 nucleotides: TGTGCCAGTAGTGAACGGGACAGGGAGGACGAGCAGTACTTC.

This clone showed up just once. V is TRBV4-1 and J is TRBJ2-1; a possible D gene is TRBD2 (5 bases). This CDR3 comprises 15 residues. Trimming took off 1 base at V and 0 bases at J, with 7 bases between the two ends. Germline CDR1 reads MGHRA; CDR2 reads YSYEKL. CDR3 bases: TGCGCCAGCAGCCAAGGAGCGGTCTCCTACAATGAGCAGTTCTTC. The encoded protein is CASSQGAVSYNEQFF.

The chain couples TRBV27 to TRBJ2-7; no definite D call. Germline V CDR1 and CDR2: MNHEY, SMNVEV (reference sequence). V lost 5 bases, J lost 0 bases, and 8 bases lay in between. CDR3 length: 13 residues. The CDR3 here is CASSPVGSYEQYF. DNA of the CDR3: TGTGCCAGCAGTCCGGTGGGCTCCTACGAGCAGTACTTC.

This chain connects TRBV2 to TRBJ2-3; possibly TRBD2 for D (5 bases). This CDR3 spans 15 amino acids. Germline CDR1 SNHLY, CDR2 FYNNEI. The CDR3 coding sequence is TGTGCATACCTAAGGACTGCCTCTAGCACAGATACGCAGTATTTT. It yields the protein CAYLRTASSTDTQYF.

The rearrangement uses TRBV6-5 and TRBJ1-4; the D is unclear. V shed 2 bases and J shed 0 bases, with 7 bases lying between them. The CDR3 is 15 amino acids. CDR1 is MNHEY, CDR2 SVGAGI, per germline. The CDR3 protein is CASSYAWTTNEKLFF. The DNA of the CDR3 is TGTGCCAGCAGTTACGCCTGGACAACTAATGAAAAACTGTTTTTT.

CDR3 DNA sequence: TGTGCCAGTTTACAGTGGGAGGGAGGGACCGGGGAGCTGTTTTTT. This translates into CASLQWEGGTGELFF. The rearrangement joins TRBV6-5 to TRBJ2-2, with TRBD2 identical over 7 bases. This CDR3 contains 15 residues. The V and J ends lost 9 bases and 5 bases, in that order; junction bases with no gene match: 12. The germline CDR1 and CDR2 sequences are MNHEY and SVGAGI.

The rearrangement uses TRBV5-1 and TRBJ1-1; TRBD1 might be the D (5 bases). Germline V CDR1 and CDR2: SGHRS, YFSETQ. V was clipped by 0 bases and J by 7 bases, with 10 bases between them. The CDR3 is 13 amino acids. Here the CDR3 DNA reads TGCGCCAGCAGCTTGGTAGGGGAGGTTGAAGCTTTCTTT. This translates into CASSLVGEVEAFF.

With regard to this clone: The same CDR3 is also encoded by other DNA sequences in this sample. V gene TRBV6-5 combines with J gene TRBJ1-1; D is possibly TRBD1 (5 bases). Trimming stripped 0 bases from V and 4 bases from J, with 12 bases between. Germline CDR1 MNHEY, CDR2 SVGAGI. This CDR3 is 15 amino acids long. The CDR3 here is CASSYSQGVGTEAFF. The CDR3 nucleotides read TGTGCCAGCAGTTACTCCCAGGGCGTGGGCACTGAAGCTTTCTTT.

The chain carries TRBV5-1 and TRBJ2-7; TRBD1 agrees at 8 bases. Losses at the gene ends were 5 bases for V and 3 bases for J; bases not matched to a gene: 10. CDR1 is SGHRS and CDR2 is YFSETQ in the germline V gene. The length of the CDR3 is 15 residues. The CDR3 bases are TGCGCCAGCAGAGGACAGGGAGCGAATGTCTACGAGCAGTACTTC. This gives the protein CASRGQGANVYEQYF.

The chain combines TRBV7-2 with TRBJ2-2; 8 nucleotides align to TRBD2. The trim removed 3 bases at V and 5 bases at J, leaving 8 bases unmatched. The CDR3 is made up of 16 amino acids. CDR1 is SGHTA and CDR2 is FQGNSA in the germline V gene. CDR3 sequence reads: CASSFSSGSMTGELFF. The CDR3 coding sequence is TGTGCCAGCAGCTTTTCAAGCGGGAGTATGACCGGGGAGCTGTTTTTT.

The chain employs TRBV7-9 and TRBJ2-1, with 7 positions matching TRBD1. The CDR3 runs to 14 residues. Germline V gene sequence: CDR1 SEHNR, CDR2 FQNEAQ (reference sequence). The ends lost 1 base at V and 7 bases at J; junction bases unmatched: 4. The CDR3 coding sequence is TGTGCCAGCAGCTTAGGACTACAGGGGAATGAGCAGTTCTTC. This sequence encodes CASSLGLQGNEQFF.

The V gene is TRBV4-1, the J gene TRBJ1-5, with 8 bases that match TRBD1. There are 15 residues in the CDR3. Germline loops: CDR1 MGHRA, CDR2 YSYEKL. V shed 4 bases and J 4 bases; nucleotides not matched to a gene: 6. The CDR3 DNA is TGCGCCAGCAGCCGGGCGGACAGGGAGAATCAGCCCCAGCATTTT. Its translation is CASSRADRENQPQHF.

V and J are TRBV6-4 and TRBJ2-2; TRBD1 or TRBD2 may be the D gene (5 bases each). The CDR3 length is 14 residues. Trimming left V 7 bases short and J 5 bases short, with 14 bases between. The germline gives CDR1 MRHNA, CDR2 SNTAGT. CDR3 amino acids: CASTGTPGTGELFF. CDR3 DNA sequence: TGTGCCAGCACGGGGACCCCTGGGACCGGGGAGCTGTTTTTT.